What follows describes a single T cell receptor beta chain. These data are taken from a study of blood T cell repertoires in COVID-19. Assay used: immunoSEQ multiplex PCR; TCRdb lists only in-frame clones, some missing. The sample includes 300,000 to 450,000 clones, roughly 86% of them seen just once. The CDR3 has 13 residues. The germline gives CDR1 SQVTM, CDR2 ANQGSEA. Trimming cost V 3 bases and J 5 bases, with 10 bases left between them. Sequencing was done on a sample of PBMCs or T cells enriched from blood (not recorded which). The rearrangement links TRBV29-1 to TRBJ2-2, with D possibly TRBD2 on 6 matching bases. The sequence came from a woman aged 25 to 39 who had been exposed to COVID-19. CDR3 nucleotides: TGCAGCGTTGACGGGGGTGCTACCGGGGAGCTGTTTTTT. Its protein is CSVDGGATGELFF.